The clone carrying this TCR beta chain was counted ten times or more. Its antigen is currently unknown. CDR3-region Arm-PCR and iRepertoire HTBI primers produced the TCR beta libraries. TCRdb re-derived calls from the multiplex PCR reads in MiXCR, one entry per CDR3 protein. The sample lists 350,000 to 450,000 distinct CDR3 sequences, approximately 25% seen once, with roughly a quarter in the top ten. This specimen belongs to a study of regulatory T cells in long-lasting Graves disease. Time point here: persistent/refractory GD, antithyroid drugs over 5 years with positive TRAb. Preparation of the TCR library used RNA extracted from PBMCs. Germline CDR1 and CDR2: KGHDR and SFDVKD. This CDR3 has 18 amino acids. V was pared by 5 bases and J by 1 base, with 12 bases of the junction left unmatched. Whole-study results and caveats: Persistent patients shared some 2,900 public clonotypes among themselves. Newly diagnosed patients shared fewer, at roughly 970. TRBV28 was favored in persistent disease, as were TRBJ1-2 and TRBJ2-5.

Sequencing was performed on peripheral blood mononuclear cells (PBMCs), taken when the disease was refractory, from a patient treated with antithyroid drugs. The clonotype was recovered from a woman between 40 and 55 years old with Graves disease. The chain is built from TRBV24-1 and TRBJ1-5, with 8 bases lining up with TRBD1. CDR3 amino acids: CATSVFGTGGVSNQPQHF. CDR3 in DNA: TGTGCCACCAGTGTCTTCGGTACAGGGGGGGTGAGCAATCAGCCCCAGCATTTT.